A single sample is the source of the 17 T cell receptor beta chains below, sequenced in a study of spatial heterogeneity in lung cancer (dated by TCRdb to the late 2010s). What the time point label conveys for this sample: sample taken at primary tumor resection. Whole RNA extracted from tumor and nontumor lung tissue, or from cryopreserved PBMC samples, was used for TCR sequencing without cell sorting. Libraries were built with 5' RACE. Sequencing took place on a NextSeq 500. Clones were called with MiXCR by TCRdb after fastp trimmed the public reads at Q25, and only in-frame beta chains were retained. Duplicate CDR3 protein sequences are folded into a single record with the most common DNA and genes. This sample lists 45,000 or so distinct CDR3 sequences; roughly 7.2% were detected once. The ten largest clones add up to more than 10% of the sample. The specimen was PBMCs, collected at surgery. The receptors originated from a female donor with early-stage non-small cell lung cancer.

This sequence joins TRBV5-4 and TRBJ1-2; the D gene is possibly TRBD1 (6 bases). This CDR3 contains 16 residues. Trimming pared 4 bases from V and 4 bases from J, leaving 20 bases between. Germline-derived CDR1 and CDR2 are SGHNT and YYREEE (reference sequence). CDR3 amino acids: CASSPRATGGFYGYTF. The CDR3 nucleotides read TGTGCCAGCAGCCCGCGGGCGACAGGCGGGTTCTATGGCTACACCTTC.

Only a few counts were recorded for this clonotype. The chain has TRBV12-3 or TRBV12-4 and TRBJ1-2, with a possible D match to TRBD1 (6 bases). Trimming pared 5 bases from V and 5 bases from J, leaving 18 bases between. The CDR3 is 15 amino acids. The CDR3 spells CASSLSGGHGYGYTF. The CDR3 coding sequence is TGTGCCAGCAGTCTTTCCGGGGGACATGGATATGGCTACACCTTC.

This clonotype was recorded at least ten times. This chain links TRBV7-9 with TRBJ2-7; tentatively, D is TRBD1 (5 bases). Germline CDR1 reads SEHNR; CDR2 reads FQNEAQ (reference sequence). Trimming removed 2 bases from V and 6 bases from J, with 17 bases in between. This CDR3 spans 15 amino acids. This CDR3 is CASSLSVSGGAEQYF. In DNA, the CDR3 is TGTGCCAGCAGCTTAAGCGTTAGTGGTGGGGCCGAGCAGTACTTC.

The chain has TRBV7-9 and TRBJ2-1; maybe TRBD1 (5 bases). The V end was cut by 5 bases, the J end by 8 bases, with 10 bases between. The CDR3 loop spans 12 amino acids. Germline V gives CDR1 SEHNR, CDR2 FQNEAQ (reference sequence). CDR3 DNA: TGTGCCAGCAGCGTGCAGGGCGATGAGCAGTTCTTC. Translation: CASSVQGDEQFF.

This clonotype was seen at least ten times. The chain employs TRBV29-1 and TRBJ2-3; D gene ambiguous. V was trimmed by 0 bases and J by 4 bases, leaving 5 bases between them. Germline CDR1 reads SQVTM; CDR2 reads ANQGSEA. CDR3 size: 12 residues. The CDR3 DNA reads TGCAGCGTTGAAGAGCTACCAGATACGCAGTATTTT. It specifies CSVEELPDTQYF.

This clonotype was counted ten times or more. The chain recombines TRBV7-2 with TRBJ2-5; tentatively, D is TRBD2 (6 bases). With 4 bases removed from V and 6 bases from J, the gap between germline ends came to 15 bases. CDR1 is SGHTA, CDR2 FQGNSA, per germline. The CDR3 is made up of 14 amino acids. DNA for the CDR3: TGTGCCAGCAGCTGGTCTAGCGTAACGAAGACCCAGTACTTC. Protein product: CASSWSSVTKTQYF.

This clonotype has at least ten counts. The V gene is TRBV5-5, the J gene TRBJ2-5; 11 bases are shared with TRBD2. The CDR3 runs to 18 residues. Germline assignment: CDR1 SGHKS and CDR2 YYEKEE (reference sequence). V shed 4 bases and J 1 base; nucleotides not matched to a gene: 12. As DNA, the CDR3 is TGTGCCAGCAGCCTGGGGGTAGCGGGGGGGCCATTCCAAGAGACCCAGTACTTC. It is translated as CASSLGVAGGPFQETQYF.

Only a few counts were recorded for this clonotype. The rearrangement joins TRBV29-1 to TRBJ2-3; 10 bases map to TRBD1. The junction had 9 bases not matched to a gene; V was cut back by 4 bases and J by 5 bases. The V gene's germline CDR1 is SQVTM and CDR2 ANQGSEA. The CDR3 has 15 amino acids. The CDR3 region has the DNA TGCAGCGTTGGTCCCGGGACAGGGGCCGGAGATACGCAGTATTTT. This encodes CSVGPGTGAGDTQYF.

This clonotype has at least ten counts. The V gene is TRBV5-1, the J gene TRBJ2-5; D remains unclear. The CDR3 sequence is 13 residues long. CDR1 and CDR2 (germline): SGHRS, YFSETQ. V shed 3 bases and J shed 0 bases, with 6 bases lying between them. The CDR3 spells CASSSFDQETQYF. As DNA, the CDR3 is TGCGCCAGCAGCTCTTTTGACCAAGAGACCCAGTACTTC. The full variable domain, its missing parts supplied by reference TRBV5-1 and TRBJ2-5, is KAGVTQTPRYLIKTRGQQVTLSCSPISGHRSVSWYQQTPGQGLQFLFEYFSETQRNKGNFPGRFSGRQFSNSRSEMNVSTLELGDSALYLCASSSFDQETQYFGPGTRLLVL.

This clonotype was seen only a few times. The V and J genes are TRBV7-3 and TRBJ2-2, with 10 bases matching TRBD1. The CDR3 contains 15 residues. Germline CDR1 SGHTA, CDR2 FQGTGA. The V and J ends lost 5 bases and 7 bases, in that order; junction bases with no gene match: 7. CDR3: CASSPGGQGIGELFF. The CDR3 DNA is TGTGCCAGCAGCCCAGGGGGACAGGGGATCGGGGAGCTGTTTTTT.

This clonotype was counted a few times. V is TRBV12-3 or TRBV12-4 and J is TRBJ2-5; 10 bases align to TRBD2. J gave up 1 base and V 6 bases, and 11 bases lay outside the gene matches. This CDR3 has 17 amino acids. CDR3 nucleotides: TGTGCCAGCAGGAGGGGTCGGCTAGCGGGGGCCCAAGAGACCCAGTACTTC. This sequence encodes CASRRGRLAGAQETQYF.

With regard to this clonotype: Possible read error: a much larger clone is one base away. J is TRBJ1-4 and V is TRBV19; 9 bases are a match to TRBD1. The J segment lost 7 bases and the V segment lost 10 bases, leaving 10 bases of the junction unmatched. The CDR3 is 14 amino acids. Germline V gives CDR1 LNHDA, CDR2 SQIVND (reference sequence). The CDR3, as DNA: TGTGCCAATAGCGAACAGGGGGCGAGTGAAAAACTGTTTTTT. Translation gives CANSEQGASEKLFF.

With respect to this clonotype: A much larger clone differs by one base, so this may be a read error. V gene TRBV7-8 combines with J gene TRBJ2-1; possible D gene TRBD2, 6 bases. Germline loops: CDR1 SGHVS, CDR2 FQNEAQ. This CDR3 is 15 amino acids long. The CDR3 region is CASRGGDRSYKEQFF. The CDR3 region has the DNA TGTGCCAGCAGGGGCGGGGACCGCTCCTACAAGGAGCAGTTCTTC.

The chain joins TRBV5-1 to TRBJ2-5, with 9 positions matching TRBD2. The CDR3 contains 14 residues. J gave up 5 bases and V 1 base, and 3 bases lay outside the gene matches. CDR1 is SGHRS, CDR2 YFSETQ, per germline. CDR3 DNA: TGCGCCAGCAGCTTGAAGGCGGGAGGGGAGACCCAGTACTTC. Translated, it gives CASSLKAGGETQYF.

This clonotype was seen repeatedly, ten times or more. In nucleotides, the CDR3 is TGCGCCAGCAGCCAAGGAGGTAGAGTCACAGATACGCAGTATTTT. Translation gives CASSQGGRVTDTQYF. The J gene is TRBJ2-3, the V gene TRBV4-1; D not certain. CDR1 is MGHRA and CDR2 is YSYEKL in the germline V gene. V was trimmed by 1 base and J by 2 bases, leaving 10 bases between them. This CDR3 is 15 amino acids long.

The CDR3 bases are TGTGCCAGCAGCCCGACCGGACGGGTGAACACTGAAGCTTTCTTT. Its translation is CASSPTGRVNTEAFF. This chain joins TRBV3-1 and TRBJ1-1; D gene ambiguous. The CDR3 has 15 amino acids. Germline CDR1 is LGHDT and CDR2 is YNNKEL (reference sequence). The germline V and J ends were trimmed by 4 bases and 0 bases, with 12 bases remaining between them.

This clonotype was seen a handful of times. The CDR3 protein is CASSRTENTGELFF. CDR3 DNA sequence: TGTGCCAGCAGCAGGACTGAGAACACCGGGGAGCTGTTTTTT. The V gene is TRBV6-2 or TRBV6-3, the J gene TRBJ2-2; D perhaps matches TRBD2 (5 bases). This CDR3 has 14 amino acids. Germline V CDR1 and CDR2: MNHEY, SVGEGT. V lost 6 bases and J 1 base, leaving 9 bases between the germline ends.